The 17 T cell receptor beta chains listed next were all sequenced from one sample in a study of T cell clonality in common variable immunodeficiency. Only in-frame clones appear in the TCRdb table, and some are missing; sequencing was by immunoSEQ multiplex PCR. This sample includes about 29,000 clones with no singletons; its ten biggest clones take up 3.5% to 5.5%. Sequences were obtained from peripheral blood mononuclear cells. The receptors were gathered from a person aged 18-70 years in good health.

For this clone: The CDR3 goes on 3 residues after the read ends, and that part is filled in from the germline J gene. The chain couples TRBV7-9 to TRBJ2-7; 8 positions match TRBD2. Germline V gives CDR1 SEHNR, CDR2 FQNEAQ (reference sequence). This CDR3 spans 13 amino acids. V gave up 6 bases and J gave up 3 bases; unmatched junction bases: 4. The CDR3 bases that were read are TGTGCCAGCAGAATCGCGGGGGGCTACGAG. As protein: CASRIAGGYE. The complete CDR3 sequence is CASRIAGGYEQYF.

This clone has at least ten counts. The sequence runs out 3 residues before the end of the CDR3; the remainder is reconstructed from the germline J gene. The V call is TRBV30, the J call TRBJ2-2; D may be TRBD2 (5 bases). Trimming shortened V by 1 base and J by 6 bases, and 9 bases separated the two germline ends. Germline-derived CDR1 and CDR2 are GTSNPN and SVGIG (reference sequence). The CDR3 totals 13 residues. The CDR3 sequence: CAWSGILAGELFF. The DNA read from the CDR3 is TGTGCCTGGAGTGGCATACTAGCCGGGGAG. Full variable domain (outside the CDR3, taken from reference TRBV30 and TRBJ2-2): SQTIHQWPATLVQPVGSPLSLECTVEGTSNPNLYWYRQAAGRGLQLLFYSVGIGQISSEVPQNLSASRPQDRQFILSSKKLLLSDSGFYLCAWSGILAGELFFGEGSRLTVL.

This clone was found many times. The read is 3 residues too short to cover the CDR3 end, so that end is filled in from the germline J gene. The V gene is TRBV7-8, the J gene TRBJ2-1, with D hard to call. This CDR3 has 12 amino acids. The germline gives CDR1 SGHVS, CDR2 FQNEAQ. With 4 bases removed from V and 7 bases from J, the gap between germline ends came to 8 bases. The sequenced part of the CDR3 DNA is TGTGCCAGCAGCTCCCTCACTAATGAG. It specifies CASSSLTNE. The full CDR3 sequence reads CASSSLTNEQFF. Using reference TRBV7-8 and TRBJ2-1 for the parts outside the CDR3, the full variable domain is GAGVSQSPRYKVAKRGQDVALRCDPISGHVSLFWYQQALGQGPEFLTYFQNEAQLDKSGLPSDRFFAERPEGSVSTLKIQRTQQEDSAVYLCASSSLTNEQFFGPGTRLTVL.

This clone was seen a few times. Read sequence stops 3 residues before the CDR3 end, and the germline J gene provides the missing end. The chain employs TRBV7-9 and TRBJ2-3; TRBD1 matches 7 bases. The germline V gene has CDR1 SEHNR and CDR2 FQNEAQ (reference sequence). The CDR3 totals 15 residues. CDR3 sequence reads: CASSPPGQPRETQYF. Partial CDR3 DNA: TGTGCCAGCAGCCCTCCGGGACAGCCTAGAGAGACG.

This clone was counted at least ten times. The read falls 3 residues short of the CDR3 end, and the missing part is taken from the germline J gene. V is TRBV18 and J is TRBJ1-1; D gene ambiguous. CDR1 and CDR2 (germline): KGHSH, LQKENI. The length of the CDR3 is 13 residues. V lost 3 bases to trimming and J lost 1 base, with 6 bases between them. Here the CDR3 reads CASSPATNTEAFF. The sequenced CDR3 bases are TGTGCCAGCTCACCGGCAACGAACACTGAA.

Regarding this clone: The missing CDR3 end, 3 residues past where the read stops, is filled in from the germline J gene. The chain carries TRBV7-8 and TRBJ1-5, with D uncertain. In germline, CDR1 is SGHVS, CDR2 FQNEAQ. Between the trimmed V and J ends, which lost 2 bases and 0 bases, there was a span of 14 bases. This CDR3 has 17 residues. The CDR3 sequence: CASSLSGSLISNQPQHF. The sequenced part of the CDR3 DNA is TGTGCCAGCAGCTTATCAGGCAGCCTAATTAGCAATCAGCCC.

This clone has ten or more counts. The sequenced fragment ends 3 residues before the CDR3 boundary, so the rest is inferred from the germline J gene. The chain carries TRBV5-1 and TRBJ2-2, with 8 nucleotides matching TRBD1. The germline V gene has CDR1 SGHRS and CDR2 YFSETQ. Trimming at V came to 2 bases and at J to 3 bases, leaving 0 bases not matched to a gene. The CDR3 is 14 residues long. The CDR3 sequence is CASSLQGDTGELFF. CDR3 bases read: TGCGCCAGCAGCTTACAGGGGGACACCGGGGAG. Looking up the rest from reference TRBV5-1 and TRBJ2-2 gives the full variable domain: KAGVTQTPRYLIKTRGQQVTLSCSPISGHRSVSWYQQTPGQGLQFLFEYFSETQRNKGNFPGRFSGRQFSNSRSEMNVSTLELGDSALYLCASSLQGDTGELFFGEGSRLTVL.

This clone was recorded many times. The read halts 3 residues ahead of the CDR3 end, with the missing end drawn from the germline J gene. The chain joins TRBV19 to TRBJ1-1, with unresolved D. With 5 bases removed from V and 3 bases from J, the gap between germline ends came to 13 bases. The CDR3 is 14 residues long. The germline V gene encodes CDR1 LNHDA and CDR2 SQIVND (reference sequence). CDR3 DNA, as far as it was read: TGTGCCAGTAGTCGCCCCCCAGAGGACACTGAA. It yields the protein CASSRPPEDTE. The whole CDR3 reads CASSRPPEDTEAFF.

This clone has at least ten counts. Read sequence stops 3 residues before the CDR3 end, and the germline J gene provides the missing end. The chain joins TRBV11-3 to TRBJ2-3, with TRBD1 identical over 8 bases. V lost 4 bases, J lost 1 base, and 4 bases stayed unmatched. This CDR3 has 15 amino acids. Germline loops: CDR1 SGHNT, CDR2 YENEEA. CDR3 in amino acids: CASSYRTGRTDTQYF. CDR3 DNA (partial): TGTGCCAGCAGCTACCGGACAGGGCGCACAGATACG.

This clone occurred many times. This CDR3 reads CASSQGWRETETQYF. Incomplete CDR3 DNA: TGTGCCAGCAGCCAAGGGTGGCGGGAGACCGAGACC. This rearrangement joins TRBV4-2 to TRBJ2-5; TRBD2 aligns across 7 bases. Sequencing ends 3 residues short of the CDR3 end; the germline J gene provides the rest. The CDR3 has 15 residues. The germline V gene encodes CDR1 LGHNA and CDR2 YNFKEQ. V was clipped by 1 base and J by 5 bases; unmatched bases: 7.

This clone was seen ten or more times. The CDR3 end lies 3 residues beyond the end of the read and is filled in from the germline J gene. The chain carries TRBV4-2 and TRBJ1-4; D may be TRBD1 (5 bases). The CDR3 sequence is 14 residues long. Germline CDR1 reads LGHNA; CDR2 reads YNFKEQ. Deletions cut 0 bases from V and 10 bases from J, with 12 bases between. CDR3 sequence reads: CASSQDRERGKLFF. Partial CDR3 DNA: TGTGCCAGCAGCCAAGACAGGGAAAGGGGAAAA.

This clone was counted at least ten times. The CDR3 end falls 3 residues outside the read, so it is completed with the germline J gene. The rearrangement uses TRBV18 and TRBJ1-1; 7 bases map to TRBD1. With V trimmed by 1 base and J by 1 base, 3 bases remained unmatched. Germline assignment: CDR1 KGHSH and CDR2 LQKENI. The CDR3 sequence is 15 residues long. The CDR3 reads CASSPLGTANTEAFF. The CDR3 DNA, read in part, is TGTGCCAGCTCACCACTCGGGACAGCGAACACTGAA.

Remarks on this clone: From the germline J gene comes the end of the CDR3, since the read stops 3 residues before it. The chain employs TRBV19 and TRBJ2-7; 14 bases align to TRBD2. Losses at the gene ends were 5 bases for V and 5 bases for J; bases not matched to a gene: 14. Per germline, CDR1 LNHDA and CDR2 SQIVND (reference sequence). The CDR3 spans 18 residues. The part of the CDR3 DNA that was read is TGTGCCAGTAGTTTTGCGACTAGCGGGAGGGCCCTAAAGAACGAG. Translation gives CASSFATSGRALKNE. The full CDR3 reads CASSFATSGRALKNEQYF. The full variable domain, completed using reference TRBV19 and TRBJ2-7, is DGGITQSPKYLFRKEGQNVTLSCEQNLNHDAMYWYRQDPGQGLRLIYYSQIVNDFQKGDIAEGYSVSREKKESFPLTVTSAQKNPTAFYLCASSFATSGRALKNEQYFGPGTRLTVT.

This clone was seen many times. The read is 3 residues too short to cover the CDR3 end, so that end is filled in from the germline J gene. The chain recombines TRBV19 with TRBJ1-6; D may be TRBD1 (5 bases). The CDR3 runs 15 residues. CDR1 and CDR2 from the germline V gene are LNHDA and SQIVND (reference sequence). Trimming left V 7 bases short and J 4 bases short, with 14 bases between. This chain's CDR3 is CASTTGAAYNSPLHF. The CDR3 bases that were read are TGTGCCAGTACCACAGGCGCGGCTTATAATTCACCC.

In this sample, this clone turned up many times. This CDR3 reads CSVEDWVKASSATDTQYF. Incomplete CDR3 DNA: TGCAGCGTTGAAGATTGGGTTAAGGCTAGTTCGGCCACAGATACG. The chain links TRBV29-1 to TRBJ2-3; D ambiguous. With the read ending 3 residues before the CDR3 end, the germline J gene is used to fill in that end. Germline CDR1 SQVTM, CDR2 ANQGSEA. The CDR3 runs to 18 residues. The V and J ends lost 0 bases and 2 bases respectively, with 21 bases between them.

This clone was counted many times. The CDR3 end falls 3 residues outside the read, so it is completed with the germline J gene. The V gene is TRBV4-1, the J gene TRBJ2-5; 8 nucleotides match TRBD2. The CDR3 has 15 residues. Germline CDR1 MGHRA, CDR2 YSYEKL. V lost 6 bases and J lost 2; bases outside the gene matches: 8. CDR3 amino acids: CASRTLAAGQETQYF. CDR3 DNA (partial): TGCGCCAGCAGGACACTAGCGGCCGGGCAAGAGACC.

At least ten counts were recorded for this clone. The CDR3 end is not reached by the read, which stops 3 residues before it; the germline J gene fills it in. V and J are TRBV6-2 or TRBV6-3 and TRBJ2-3; 9 bases are a match to TRBD2. CDR3 length: 15 residues. CDR1 and CDR2 from the germline V gene are MNHEY and SVGEGT. Trimming cost V 4 bases and J 6 bases; bases outside gene matches: 8. The CDR3 sequence is CASSLAGGNWDTQYF. The CDR3 bases that were read are TGTGCCAGCAGTTTGGCGGGAGGGAATTGGGATACG.